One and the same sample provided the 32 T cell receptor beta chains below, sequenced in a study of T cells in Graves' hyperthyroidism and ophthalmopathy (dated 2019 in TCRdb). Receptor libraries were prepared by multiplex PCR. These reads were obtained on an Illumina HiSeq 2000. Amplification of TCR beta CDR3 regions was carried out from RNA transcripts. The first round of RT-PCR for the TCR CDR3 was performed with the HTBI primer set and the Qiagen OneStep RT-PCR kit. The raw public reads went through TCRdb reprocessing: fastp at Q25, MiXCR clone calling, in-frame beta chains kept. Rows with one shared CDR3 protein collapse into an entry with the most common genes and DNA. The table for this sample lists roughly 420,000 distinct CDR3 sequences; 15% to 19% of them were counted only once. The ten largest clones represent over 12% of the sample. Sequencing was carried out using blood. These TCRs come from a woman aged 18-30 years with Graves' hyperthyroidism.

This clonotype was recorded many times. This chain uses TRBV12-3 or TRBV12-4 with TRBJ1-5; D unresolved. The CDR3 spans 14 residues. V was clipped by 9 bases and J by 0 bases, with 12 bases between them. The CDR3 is CASQKDHSNQPQHF. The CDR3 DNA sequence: TGTGCCAGTCAGAAGGATCATAGCAATCAGCCCCAGCATTTT.

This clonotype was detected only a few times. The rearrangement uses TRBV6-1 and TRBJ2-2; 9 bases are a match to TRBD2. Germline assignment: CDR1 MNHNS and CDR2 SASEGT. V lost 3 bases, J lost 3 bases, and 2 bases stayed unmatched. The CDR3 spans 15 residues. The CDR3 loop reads CASSDRLADTGELFF. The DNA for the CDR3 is TGTGCCAGCAGTGACAGACTAGCGGACACCGGGGAGCTGTTTTTT.

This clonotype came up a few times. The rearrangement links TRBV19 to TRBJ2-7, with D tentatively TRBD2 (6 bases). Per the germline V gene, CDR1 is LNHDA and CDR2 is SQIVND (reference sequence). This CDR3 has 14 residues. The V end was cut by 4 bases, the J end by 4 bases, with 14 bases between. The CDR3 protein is CASSKVVEGYEQYF. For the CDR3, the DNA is TGTGCCAGTAGTAAGGTCGTGGAGGGATACGAGCAGTACTTC.

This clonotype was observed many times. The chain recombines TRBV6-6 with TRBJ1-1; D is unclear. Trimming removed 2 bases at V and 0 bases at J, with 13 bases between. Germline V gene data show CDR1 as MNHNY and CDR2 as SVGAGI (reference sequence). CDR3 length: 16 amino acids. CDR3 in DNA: TGTGCCAGCAGTTACACCTACACTCGGGTGAACACTGAAGCTTTCTTT. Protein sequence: CASSYTYTRVNTEAFF.

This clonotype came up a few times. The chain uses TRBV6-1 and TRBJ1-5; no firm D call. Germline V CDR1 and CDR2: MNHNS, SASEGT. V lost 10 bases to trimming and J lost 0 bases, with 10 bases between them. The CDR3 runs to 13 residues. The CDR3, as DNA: TGTGCCATCCAAGACTATAGCAATCAGCCCCAGCATTTT. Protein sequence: CAIQDYSNQPQHF.

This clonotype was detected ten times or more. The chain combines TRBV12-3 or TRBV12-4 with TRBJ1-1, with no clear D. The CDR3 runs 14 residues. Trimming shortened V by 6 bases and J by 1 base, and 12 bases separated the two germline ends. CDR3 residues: CASRKDGKNTEAFF. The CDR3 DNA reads TGTGCCAGCAGAAAGGACGGAAAGAACACTGAAGCTTTCTTT.

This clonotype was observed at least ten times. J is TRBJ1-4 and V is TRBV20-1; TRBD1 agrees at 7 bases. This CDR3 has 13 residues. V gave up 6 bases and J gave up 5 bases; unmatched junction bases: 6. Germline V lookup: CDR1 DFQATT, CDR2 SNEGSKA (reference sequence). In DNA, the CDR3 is TGCAGTGCCCTCAGGGGGGAAAATGAAAAACTGTTTTTT. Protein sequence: CSALRGENEKLFF.

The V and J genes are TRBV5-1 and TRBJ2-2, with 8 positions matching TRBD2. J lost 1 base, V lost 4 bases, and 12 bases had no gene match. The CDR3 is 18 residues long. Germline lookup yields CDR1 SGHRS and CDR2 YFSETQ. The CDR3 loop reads CASSAQRELQRNTGELFF. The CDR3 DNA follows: TGCGCCAGCAGCGCCCAGCGGGAGCTGCAAAGGAACACCGGGGAGCTGTTTTTT.

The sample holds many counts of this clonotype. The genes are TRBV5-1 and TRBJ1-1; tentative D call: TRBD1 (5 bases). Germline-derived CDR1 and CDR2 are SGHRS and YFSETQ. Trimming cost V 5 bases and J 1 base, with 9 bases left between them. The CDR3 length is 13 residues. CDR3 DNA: TGCGCCAGCAGATCCGGGACGAACACTGAAGCTTTCTTT. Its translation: CASRSGTNTEAFF.

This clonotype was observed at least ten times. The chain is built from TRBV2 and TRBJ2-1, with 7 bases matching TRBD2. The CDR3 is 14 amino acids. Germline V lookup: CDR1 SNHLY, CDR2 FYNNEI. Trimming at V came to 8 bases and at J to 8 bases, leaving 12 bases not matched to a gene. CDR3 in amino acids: CASLRTSSSDEQFF. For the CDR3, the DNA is TGTGCCAGCTTACGGACTAGTTCGTCCGATGAGCAGTTCTTC.

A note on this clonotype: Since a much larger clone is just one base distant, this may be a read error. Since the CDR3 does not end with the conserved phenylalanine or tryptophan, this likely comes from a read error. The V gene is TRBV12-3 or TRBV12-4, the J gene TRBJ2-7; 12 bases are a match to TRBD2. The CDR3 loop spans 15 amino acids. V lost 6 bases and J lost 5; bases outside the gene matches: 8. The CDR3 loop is CASSPLAGGPHEQYL. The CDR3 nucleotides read TGTGCCAGCAGCCCTCTAGCGGGAGGGCCCCACGAGCAGTACCTC.

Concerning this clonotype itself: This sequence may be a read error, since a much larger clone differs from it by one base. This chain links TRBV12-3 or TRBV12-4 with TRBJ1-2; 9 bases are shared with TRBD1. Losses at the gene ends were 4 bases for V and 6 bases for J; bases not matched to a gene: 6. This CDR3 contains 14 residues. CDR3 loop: CASSYRGQYDGYTF. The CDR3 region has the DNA TGTGCCAGCAGTTACAGGGGGCAGTACGATGGCTACACCTTC.

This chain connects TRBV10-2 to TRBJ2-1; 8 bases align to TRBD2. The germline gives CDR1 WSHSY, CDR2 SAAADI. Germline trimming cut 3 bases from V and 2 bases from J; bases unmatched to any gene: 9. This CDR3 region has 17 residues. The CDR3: CASSDLRGGGTYNEQFF. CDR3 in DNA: TGCGCCAGCAGTGACCTACGGGGGGGGGGGACCTACAATGAGCAGTTCTTC.

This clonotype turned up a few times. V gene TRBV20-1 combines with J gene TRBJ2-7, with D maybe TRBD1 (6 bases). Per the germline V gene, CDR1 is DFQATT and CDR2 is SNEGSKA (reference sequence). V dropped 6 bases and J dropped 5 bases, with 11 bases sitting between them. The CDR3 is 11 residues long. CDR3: CSALDSNEQYF. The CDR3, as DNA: TGCAGTGCCCTGGACAGTAACGAGCAGTACTTC.

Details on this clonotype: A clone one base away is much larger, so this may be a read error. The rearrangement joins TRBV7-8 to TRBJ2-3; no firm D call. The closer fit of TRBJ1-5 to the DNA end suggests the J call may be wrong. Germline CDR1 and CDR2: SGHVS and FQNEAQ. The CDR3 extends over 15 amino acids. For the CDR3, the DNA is TGTGCCAGCAGCCTGGAAAGGAGAACCACAGATACGCAGCATTTT. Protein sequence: CASSLERRTTDTQHF.

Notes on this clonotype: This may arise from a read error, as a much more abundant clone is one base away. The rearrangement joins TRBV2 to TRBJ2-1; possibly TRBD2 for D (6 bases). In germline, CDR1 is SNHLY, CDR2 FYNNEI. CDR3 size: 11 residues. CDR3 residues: CVSNRRGEQFF. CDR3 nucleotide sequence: TGTGTCAGCAACCGACGGGGGGAGCAGTTCTTC.

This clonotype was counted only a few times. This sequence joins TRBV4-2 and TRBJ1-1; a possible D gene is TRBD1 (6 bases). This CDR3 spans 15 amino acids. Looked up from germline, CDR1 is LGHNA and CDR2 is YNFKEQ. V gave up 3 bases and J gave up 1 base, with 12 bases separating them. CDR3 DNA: TGTGCCAGCAGCCATGAGGACAGACGGAACACTGAAGCTTTCTTT. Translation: CASSHEDRRNTEAFF.

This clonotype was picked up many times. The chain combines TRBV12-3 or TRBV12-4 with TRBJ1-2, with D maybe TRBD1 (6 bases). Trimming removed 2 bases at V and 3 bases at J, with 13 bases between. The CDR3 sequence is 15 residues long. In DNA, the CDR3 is TGTGCCAGCAGTTTAACGACGGGGGCGTACTATGGCTACACCTTC. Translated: CASSLTTGAYYGYTF.

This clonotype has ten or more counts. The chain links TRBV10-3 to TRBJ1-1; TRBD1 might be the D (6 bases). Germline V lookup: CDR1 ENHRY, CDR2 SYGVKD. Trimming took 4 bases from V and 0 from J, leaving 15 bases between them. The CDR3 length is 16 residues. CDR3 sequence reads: CAISAKTGPMNTEAFF. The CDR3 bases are TGTGCCATCAGTGCCAAGACAGGTCCCATGAACACTGAAGCTTTCTTT.

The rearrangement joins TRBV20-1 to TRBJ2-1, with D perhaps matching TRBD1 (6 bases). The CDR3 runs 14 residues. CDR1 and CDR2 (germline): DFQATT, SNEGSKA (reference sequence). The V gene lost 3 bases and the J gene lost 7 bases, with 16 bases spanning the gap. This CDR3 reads CSASAEGVWNEQFF. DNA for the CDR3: TGCAGTGCTAGTGCCGAGGGGGTATGGAATGAGCAGTTCTTC.

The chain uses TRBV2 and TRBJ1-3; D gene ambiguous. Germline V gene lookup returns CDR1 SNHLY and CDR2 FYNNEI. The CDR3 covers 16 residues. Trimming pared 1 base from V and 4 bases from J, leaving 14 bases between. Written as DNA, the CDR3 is TGTGCCAGCAGTGAAGGTGCCTTTGGTGGGGGAAACACCATATATTTT. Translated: CASSEGAFGGGNTIYF.

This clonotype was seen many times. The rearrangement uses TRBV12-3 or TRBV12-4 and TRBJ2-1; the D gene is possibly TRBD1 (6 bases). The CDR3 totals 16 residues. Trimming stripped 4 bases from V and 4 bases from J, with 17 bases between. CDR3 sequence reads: CASSWGLGVLYNEQFF. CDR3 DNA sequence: TGTGCCAGCAGTTGGGGGCTCGGTGTCTTGTACAATGAGCAGTTCTTC.

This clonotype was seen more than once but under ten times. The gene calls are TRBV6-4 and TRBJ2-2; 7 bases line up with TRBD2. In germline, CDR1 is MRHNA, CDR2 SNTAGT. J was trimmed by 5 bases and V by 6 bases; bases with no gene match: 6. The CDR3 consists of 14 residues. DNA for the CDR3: TGTGCCAGCAGCCACGAGGGAGGGACCGGGGAGCTGTTTTTT. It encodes CASSHEGGTGELFF.

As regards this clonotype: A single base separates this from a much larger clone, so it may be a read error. CDR3 protein: CSAYTGMNTEAFF. The CDR3 region has the DNA TGCAGTGCTTATACAGGTATGAACACTGAAGCTTTCTTT. The V call is TRBV20-1, the J call TRBJ1-1; D is perhaps TRBD1 (5 bases). Germline-derived CDR1 and CDR2 are DFQATT and SNEGSKA (reference sequence). This CDR3 comprises 13 residues. The V and J ends lost 5 bases and 0 bases respectively, with 10 bases between them.

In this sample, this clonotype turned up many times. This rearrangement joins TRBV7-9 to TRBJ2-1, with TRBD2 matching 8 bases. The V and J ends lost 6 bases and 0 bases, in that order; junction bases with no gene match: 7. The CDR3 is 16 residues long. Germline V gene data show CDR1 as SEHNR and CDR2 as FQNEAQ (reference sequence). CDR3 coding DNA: TGTGCCAGCAGGATCCTTGCGGGGGGCTCCTACAATGAGCAGTTCTTC. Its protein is CASRILAGGSYNEQFF.

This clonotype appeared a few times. CDR3 sequence reads: CSGVTGMHFPNTEAFF. The CDR3 DNA follows: TGCAGCGGTGTGACAGGAATGCACTTCCCGAACACTGAAGCTTTCTTT. The chain joins TRBV29-1 to TRBJ1-1; weak D call: TRBD1 (6 bases). This CDR3 region has 16 residues. Trimming cost V 7 bases and J 1 base, with 22 bases left between them. Germline CDR1 and CDR2: SQVTM and ANQGSEA.

CDR3 DNA sequence: TGTGCCAGCTCAAACGGGTTAGCGGGACTCAACACCGGGGAGCTGTTTTTT. Amino acids: CASSNGLAGLNTGELFF. The chain joins TRBV13 to TRBJ2-2; 8 nucleotides align to TRBD2. CDR1 is PRHDT and CDR2 is FYEKMQ in the germline V gene (reference sequence). The CDR3 is 17 residues long. The V and J ends lost 8 bases and 2 bases, in that order; junction bases with no gene match: 13.

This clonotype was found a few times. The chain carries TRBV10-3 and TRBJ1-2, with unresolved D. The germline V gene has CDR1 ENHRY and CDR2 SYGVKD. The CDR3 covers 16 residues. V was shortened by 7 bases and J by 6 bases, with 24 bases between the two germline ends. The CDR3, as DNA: TGTGCCATCACTCCCAGGACCGGATCGGCCGGTCATGGCTACACCTTC. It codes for CAITPRTGSAGHGYTF.

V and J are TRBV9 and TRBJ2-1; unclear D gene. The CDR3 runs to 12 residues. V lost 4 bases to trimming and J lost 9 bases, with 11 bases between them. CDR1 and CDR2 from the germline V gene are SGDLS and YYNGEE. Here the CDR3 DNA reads TGTGCCAGCAGCTCCTCTTTAGGTGAGCAGTTCTTC. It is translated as CASSSSLGEQFF.

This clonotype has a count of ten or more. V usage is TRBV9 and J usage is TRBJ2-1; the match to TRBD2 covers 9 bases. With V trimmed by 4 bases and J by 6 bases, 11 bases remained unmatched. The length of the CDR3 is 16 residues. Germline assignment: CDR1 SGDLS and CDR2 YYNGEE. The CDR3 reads CASSPRRLAAPNEQFF. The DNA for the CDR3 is TGTGCCAGCAGCCCCCGGAGACTAGCGGCGCCCAATGAGCAGTTCTTC.

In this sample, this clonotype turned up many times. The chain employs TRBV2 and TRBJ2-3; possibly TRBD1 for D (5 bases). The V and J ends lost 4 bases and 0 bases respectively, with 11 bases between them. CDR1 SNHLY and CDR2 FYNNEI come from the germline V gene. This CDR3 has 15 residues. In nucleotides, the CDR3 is TGTGCCAGCAGTGGGGGCTCCTCTAGCACAGATACGCAGTATTTT. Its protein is CASSGGSSSTDTQYF.

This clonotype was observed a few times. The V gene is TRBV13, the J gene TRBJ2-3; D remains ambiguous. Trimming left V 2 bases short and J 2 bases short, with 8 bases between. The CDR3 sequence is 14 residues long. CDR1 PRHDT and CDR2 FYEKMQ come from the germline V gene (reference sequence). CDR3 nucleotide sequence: TGTGCCAGCAGCTTAATTGGCCACACAGATACGCAGTATTTT. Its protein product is CASSLIGHTDTQYF.